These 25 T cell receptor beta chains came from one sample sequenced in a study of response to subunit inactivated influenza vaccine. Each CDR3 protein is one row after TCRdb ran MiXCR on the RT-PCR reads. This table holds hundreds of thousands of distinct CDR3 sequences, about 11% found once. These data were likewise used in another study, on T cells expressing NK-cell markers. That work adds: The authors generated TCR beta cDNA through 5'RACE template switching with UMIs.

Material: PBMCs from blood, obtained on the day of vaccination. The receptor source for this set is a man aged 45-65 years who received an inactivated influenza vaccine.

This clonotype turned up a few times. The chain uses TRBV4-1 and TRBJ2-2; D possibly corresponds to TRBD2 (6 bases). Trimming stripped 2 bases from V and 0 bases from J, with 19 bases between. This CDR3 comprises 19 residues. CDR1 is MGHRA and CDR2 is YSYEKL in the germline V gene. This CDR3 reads CASSQRAGGVGANTGELFF. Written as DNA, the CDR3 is TGCGCCAGCAGCCAAAGAGCGGGCGGCGTGGGTGCGAACACCGGGGAGCTGTTTTTT.

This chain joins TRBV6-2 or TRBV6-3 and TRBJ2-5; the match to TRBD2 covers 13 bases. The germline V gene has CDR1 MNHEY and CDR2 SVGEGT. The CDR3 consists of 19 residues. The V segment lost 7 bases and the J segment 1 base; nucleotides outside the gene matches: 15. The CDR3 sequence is CASTQGRTSGSRRQETQYF. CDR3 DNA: TGTGCCAGCACTCAAGGACGGACTAGCGGGAGTAGGCGCCAAGAGACCCAGTACTTC.

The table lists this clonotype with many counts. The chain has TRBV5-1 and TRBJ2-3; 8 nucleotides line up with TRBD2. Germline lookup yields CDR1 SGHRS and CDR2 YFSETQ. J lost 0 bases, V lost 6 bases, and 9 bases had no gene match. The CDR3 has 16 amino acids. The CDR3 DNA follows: TGCGCCAGCAACCCTCGGGAGGGGGGAAGCACAGATACGCAGTATTTT. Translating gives CASNPREGGSTDTQYF.

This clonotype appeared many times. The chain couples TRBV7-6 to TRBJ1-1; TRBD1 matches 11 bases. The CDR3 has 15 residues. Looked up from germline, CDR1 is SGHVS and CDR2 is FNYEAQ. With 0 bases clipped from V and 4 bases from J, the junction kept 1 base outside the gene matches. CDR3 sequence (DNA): TGTGCCAGCAGCTTAGCCGGGACAGGGGGCACTGAAGCTTTCTTT. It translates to CASSLAGTGGTEAFF. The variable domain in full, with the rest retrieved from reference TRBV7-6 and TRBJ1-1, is GAGVSQSPRYKVTKRGQDVALRCDPISGHVSLYWYRQALGQGPEFLTYFNYEAQQDKSGLPNDRFSAERPEGSISTLTIQRTEQRDSAMYRCASSLAGTGGTEAFFGQGTRLTVV.

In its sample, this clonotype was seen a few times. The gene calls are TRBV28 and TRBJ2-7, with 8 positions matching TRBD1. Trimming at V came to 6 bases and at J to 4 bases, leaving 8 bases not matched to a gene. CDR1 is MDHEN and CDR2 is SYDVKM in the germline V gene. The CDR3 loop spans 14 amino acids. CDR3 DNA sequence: TGTGCCAGCAGATATATTGGACAGGGTTACGAGCAGTACTTC. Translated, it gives CASRYIGQGYEQYF.

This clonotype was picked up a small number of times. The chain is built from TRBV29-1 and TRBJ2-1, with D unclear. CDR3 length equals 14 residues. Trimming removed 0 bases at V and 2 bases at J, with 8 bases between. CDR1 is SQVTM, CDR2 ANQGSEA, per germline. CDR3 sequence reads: CSVEDEFTYNEQFF. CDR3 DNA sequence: TGCAGCGTTGAAGATGAGTTCACCTACAATGAGCAGTTCTTC.

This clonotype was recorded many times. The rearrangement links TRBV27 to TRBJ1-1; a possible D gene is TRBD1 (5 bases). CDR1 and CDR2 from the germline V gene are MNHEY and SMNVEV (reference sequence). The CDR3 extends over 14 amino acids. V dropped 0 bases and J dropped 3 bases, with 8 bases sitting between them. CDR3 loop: CASSLSGADTEAFF. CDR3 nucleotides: TGTGCCAGCAGTTTATCTGGGGCCGACACTGAAGCTTTCTTT.

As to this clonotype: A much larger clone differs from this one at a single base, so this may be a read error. CDR3 region: CASSLGGTVKSPLHF. The DNA of the CDR3 is TGTGCCAGCAGTTTAGGGGGGACAGTGAAATCACCCCTCCACTTT. The V and J genes are TRBV12-3 or TRBV12-4 and TRBJ1-6; 7 nucleotides line up with TRBD1. V dropped 1 base and J dropped 10; count of bases not matched to a gene: 7. This CDR3 contains 15 residues.

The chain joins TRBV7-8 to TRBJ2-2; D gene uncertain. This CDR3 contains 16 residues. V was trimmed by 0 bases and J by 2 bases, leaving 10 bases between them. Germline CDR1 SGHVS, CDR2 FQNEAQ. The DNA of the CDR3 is TGTGCCAGCAGCTTAGCGTCGGCCGTCAACACCGGGGAGCTGTTTTTT. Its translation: CASSLASAVNTGELFF.

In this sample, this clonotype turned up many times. CDR3 coding DNA: TGTGCCAGCAGCGTGACAGGGGTTGGGTCCTACGAGCAGTACTTC. Amino acids: CASSVTGVGSYEQYF. J is TRBJ2-7 and V is TRBV5-6; 8 bases agree with TRBD1. V shed 4 bases, J shed 1 base, and the junction held 7 bases outside the gene matches. The germline V gene has CDR1 SGHDT and CDR2 YYEEEE. The CDR3 is 15 residues long.

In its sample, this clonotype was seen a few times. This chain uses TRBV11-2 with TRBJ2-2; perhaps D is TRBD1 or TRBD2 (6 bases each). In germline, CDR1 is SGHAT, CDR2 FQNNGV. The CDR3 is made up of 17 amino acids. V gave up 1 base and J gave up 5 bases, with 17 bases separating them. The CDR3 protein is CASSLVLPGARTGELFF. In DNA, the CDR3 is TGTGCCAGCAGCTTAGTTCTCCCGGGGGCGCGTACCGGGGAGCTGTTTTTT.

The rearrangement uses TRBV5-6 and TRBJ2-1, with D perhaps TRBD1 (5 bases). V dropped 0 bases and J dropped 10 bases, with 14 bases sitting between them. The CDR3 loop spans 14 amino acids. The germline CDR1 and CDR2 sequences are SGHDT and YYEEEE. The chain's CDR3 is CASSLGQIGREQFF. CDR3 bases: TGTGCCAGCAGCTTGGGACAGATAGGCCGGGAGCAGTTCTTC.

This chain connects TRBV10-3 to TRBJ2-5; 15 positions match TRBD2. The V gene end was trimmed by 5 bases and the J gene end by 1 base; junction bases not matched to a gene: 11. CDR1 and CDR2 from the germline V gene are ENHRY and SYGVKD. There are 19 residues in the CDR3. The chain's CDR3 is CAISLARPGLAGGQETQYF. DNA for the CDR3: TGTGCCATCAGTCTAGCTAGACCGGGACTAGCGGGGGGCCAAGAGACCCAGTACTTC.

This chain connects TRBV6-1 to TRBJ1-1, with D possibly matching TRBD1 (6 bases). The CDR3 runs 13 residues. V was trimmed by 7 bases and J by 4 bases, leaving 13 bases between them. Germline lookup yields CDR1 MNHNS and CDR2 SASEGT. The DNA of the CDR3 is TGTGCCAGCATTCGATTAGGGGGCACTGAAGCTTTCTTT. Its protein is CASIRLGGTEAFF.

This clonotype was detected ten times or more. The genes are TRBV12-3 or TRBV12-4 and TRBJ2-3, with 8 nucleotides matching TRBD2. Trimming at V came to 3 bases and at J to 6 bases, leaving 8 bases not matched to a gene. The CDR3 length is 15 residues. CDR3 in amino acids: CASSLSAGVSDTQYF. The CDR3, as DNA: TGTGCCAGCAGTTTGTCAGCGGGAGTTTCGGATACGCAGTATTTT.

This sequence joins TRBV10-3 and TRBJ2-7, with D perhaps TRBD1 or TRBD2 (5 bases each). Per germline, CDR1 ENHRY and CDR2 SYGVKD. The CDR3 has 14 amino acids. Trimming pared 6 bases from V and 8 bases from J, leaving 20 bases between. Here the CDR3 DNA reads TGTGCCATCAGCGACACCGGGACCTTCGAACAGCAGTACTTC. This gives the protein CAISDTGTFEQQYF.

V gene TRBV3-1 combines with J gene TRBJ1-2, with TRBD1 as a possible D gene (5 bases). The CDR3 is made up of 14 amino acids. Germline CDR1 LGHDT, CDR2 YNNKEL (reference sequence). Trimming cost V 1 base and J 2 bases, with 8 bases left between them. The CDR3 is CASSQADTNYGYTF. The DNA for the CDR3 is TGTGCCAGCAGCCAAGCGGACACGAACTATGGCTACACCTTC.

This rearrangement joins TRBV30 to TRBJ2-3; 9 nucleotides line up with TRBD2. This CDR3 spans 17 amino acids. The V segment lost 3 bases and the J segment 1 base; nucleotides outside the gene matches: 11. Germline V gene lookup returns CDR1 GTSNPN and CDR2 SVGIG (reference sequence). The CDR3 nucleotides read TGTGCCTGGAGCGGTTTCAACCTAGCGGGACGCACAGATACGCAGTATTTT. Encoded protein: CAWSGFNLAGRTDTQYF. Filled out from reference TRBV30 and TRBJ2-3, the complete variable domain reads SQTIHQWPATLVQPVGSPLSLECTVEGTSNPNLYWYRQAAGRGLQLLFYSVGIGQISSEVPQNLSASRPQDRQFILSSKKLLLSDSGFYLCAWSGFNLAGRTDTQYFGPGTRLTVL.

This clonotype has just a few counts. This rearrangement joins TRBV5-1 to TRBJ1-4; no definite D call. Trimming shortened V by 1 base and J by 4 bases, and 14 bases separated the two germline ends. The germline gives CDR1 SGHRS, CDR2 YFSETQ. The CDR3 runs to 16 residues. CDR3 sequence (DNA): TGCGCCAGCAGCTTGAGCGGTCAGGCGAATAATGAAAAACTGTTTTTT. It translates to CASSLSGQANNEKLFF.

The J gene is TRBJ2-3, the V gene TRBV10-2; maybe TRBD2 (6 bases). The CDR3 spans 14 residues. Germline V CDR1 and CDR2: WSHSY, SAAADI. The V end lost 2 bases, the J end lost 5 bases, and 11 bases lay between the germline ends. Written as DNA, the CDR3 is TGCGCCAGCAGTGAGGCGGGGATGGGAGATACGCAGTATTTT. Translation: CASSEAGMGDTQYF.

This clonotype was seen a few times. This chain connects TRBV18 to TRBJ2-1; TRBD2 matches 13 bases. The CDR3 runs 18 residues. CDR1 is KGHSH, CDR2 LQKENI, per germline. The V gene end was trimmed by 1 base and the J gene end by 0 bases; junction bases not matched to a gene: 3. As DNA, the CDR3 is TGTGCCAGCTCACCACGTTGGACTAGCGGGAGCTCCTACAATGAGCAGTTCTTC. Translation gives CASSPRWTSGSSYNEQFF.

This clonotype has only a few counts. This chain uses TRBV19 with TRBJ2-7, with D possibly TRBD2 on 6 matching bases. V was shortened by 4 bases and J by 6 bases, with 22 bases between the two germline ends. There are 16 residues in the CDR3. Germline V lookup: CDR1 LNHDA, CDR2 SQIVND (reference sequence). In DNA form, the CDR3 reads TGTGCCAGTAGTACTTATCGCCGCGGGGCAGGGAGCGAGCAGTACTTC. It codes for CASSTYRRGAGSEQYF.

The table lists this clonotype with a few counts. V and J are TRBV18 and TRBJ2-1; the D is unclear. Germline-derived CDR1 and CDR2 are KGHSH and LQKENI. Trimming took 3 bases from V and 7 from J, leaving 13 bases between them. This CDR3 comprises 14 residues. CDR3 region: CASSPRYSKNEQFF. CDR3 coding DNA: TGTGCCAGCTCACCCCGGTACTCCAAAAATGAGCAGTTCTTC.

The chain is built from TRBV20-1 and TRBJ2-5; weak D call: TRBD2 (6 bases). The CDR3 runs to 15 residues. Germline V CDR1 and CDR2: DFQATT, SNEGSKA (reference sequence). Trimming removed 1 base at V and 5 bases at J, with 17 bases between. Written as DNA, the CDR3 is TGCAGTGCTAGAGGTGGACCCCCTGGGAGGGAGACCCAGTACTTC. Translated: CSARGGPPGRETQYF.

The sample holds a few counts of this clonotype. CDR3 in DNA: TGTGCCAGCAGTTCTTTTACCGGGACGGCGAACACTGAAGCTTTCTTT. It encodes CASSSFTGTANTEAFF. V and J are TRBV12-3 or TRBV12-4 and TRBJ1-1; tentatively, D is TRBD1 (5 bases). V was clipped by 4 bases and J by 1 base, with 16 bases between them. The CDR3 runs to 16 residues.